This T cell receptor beta chain is drawn from a study of Graves' ophthalmopathy and Graves' hyperthyroidism. CDR1 and CDR2 (germline): KGHSH, LQKENI. This CDR3 has 15 residues. This clonotype has only a few counts. The antigen remains undetermined. A read error may produce the germline difference seen at one junction end. Study-wide findings and caveats: Detected in blood as well were most expanded thyroid clonotypes with frequency above 0.001.

RNA transcripts provided the template for amplifying TCR beta CDR3 regions. The first round was an RT-PCR with HTBI primers, and the second round was a multiplex PCR. Using its own MiXCR run on the multiplex PCR reads, TCRdb lists one record per CDR3 protein. The sample yields nearly 400,000 distinct CDR3 sequences, approximately 16% seen once. The sample was peripheral blood. The chain carries TRBV18 and TRBJ2-7; unclear D gene. The clonotype originates from a woman aged 18 to 35 with Graves' ophthalmopathy. This CDR3 is CASSPIRASSYKQYF. DNA for the CDR3: TGTGCCAGCTCACCAATTAGGGCGAGTTCCTACAAGCAGTACTTC.